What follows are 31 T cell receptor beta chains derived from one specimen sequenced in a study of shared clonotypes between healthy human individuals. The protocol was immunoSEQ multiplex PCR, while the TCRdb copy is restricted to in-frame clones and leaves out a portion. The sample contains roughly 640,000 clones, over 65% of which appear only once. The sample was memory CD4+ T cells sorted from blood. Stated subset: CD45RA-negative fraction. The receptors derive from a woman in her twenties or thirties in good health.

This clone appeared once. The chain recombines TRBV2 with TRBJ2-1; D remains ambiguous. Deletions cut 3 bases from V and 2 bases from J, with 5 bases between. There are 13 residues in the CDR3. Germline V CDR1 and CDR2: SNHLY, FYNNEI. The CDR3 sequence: CASSELTYNEQFF. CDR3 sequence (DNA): TGTGCCAGCAGTGAGCTAACCTACAATGAGCAGTTCTTC. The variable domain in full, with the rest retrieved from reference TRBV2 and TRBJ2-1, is EPEVTQTPSHQVTQMGQEVILRCVPISNHLYFYWYRQILGQKVEFLVSFYNNEISEKSEIFDDQFSVERPDGSNFTLKIRSTKLEDSAMYFCASSELTYNEQFFGPGTRLTVL.

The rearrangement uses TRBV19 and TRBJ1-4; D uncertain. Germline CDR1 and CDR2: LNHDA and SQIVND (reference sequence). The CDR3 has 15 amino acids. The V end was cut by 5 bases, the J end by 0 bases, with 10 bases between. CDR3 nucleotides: TGTGCCAGTAGTTCGGAGCGAACAACTAATGAAAAACTGTTTTTT. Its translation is CASSSERTTNEKLFF.

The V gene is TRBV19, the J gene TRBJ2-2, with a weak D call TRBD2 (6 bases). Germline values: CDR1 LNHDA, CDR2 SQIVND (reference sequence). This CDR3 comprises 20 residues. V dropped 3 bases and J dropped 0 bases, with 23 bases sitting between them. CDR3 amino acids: CASSIWPGRREGSNTGELFF. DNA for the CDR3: TGTGCCAGTAGTATCTGGCCGGGGAGGCGGGAAGGGTCGAACACCGGGGAGCTGTTTTTT.

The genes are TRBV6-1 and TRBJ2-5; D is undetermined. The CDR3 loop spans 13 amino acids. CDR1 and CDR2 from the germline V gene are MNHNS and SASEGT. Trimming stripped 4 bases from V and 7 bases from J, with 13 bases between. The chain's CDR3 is CASSGSLRGTQYF. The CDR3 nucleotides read TGTGCCAGCAGTGGTTCATTGCGTGGGACCCAGTACTTC.

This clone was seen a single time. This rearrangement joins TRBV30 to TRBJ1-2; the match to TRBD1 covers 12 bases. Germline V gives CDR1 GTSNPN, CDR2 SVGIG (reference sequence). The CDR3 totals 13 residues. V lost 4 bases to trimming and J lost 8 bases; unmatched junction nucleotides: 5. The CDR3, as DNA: TGTGCCTGGACCGGGACAGGGGGCTTGGGCTACACCTTC. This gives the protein CAWTGTGGLGYTF.

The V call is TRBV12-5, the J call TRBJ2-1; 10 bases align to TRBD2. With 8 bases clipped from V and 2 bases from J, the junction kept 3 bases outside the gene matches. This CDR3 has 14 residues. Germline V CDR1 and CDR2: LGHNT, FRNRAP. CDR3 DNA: TGTGCTAGTAGTACTAGCGGGACCTACAATGAGCAGTTCTTC. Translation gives CASSTSGTYNEQFF.

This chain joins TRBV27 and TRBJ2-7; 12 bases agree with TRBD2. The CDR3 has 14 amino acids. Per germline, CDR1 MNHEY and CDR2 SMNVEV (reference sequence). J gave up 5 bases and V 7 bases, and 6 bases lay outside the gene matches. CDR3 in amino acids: CASMRWTSGNEQYF. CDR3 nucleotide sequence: TGTGCCAGCATGCGGTGGACTAGCGGGAACGAGCAGTACTTC.

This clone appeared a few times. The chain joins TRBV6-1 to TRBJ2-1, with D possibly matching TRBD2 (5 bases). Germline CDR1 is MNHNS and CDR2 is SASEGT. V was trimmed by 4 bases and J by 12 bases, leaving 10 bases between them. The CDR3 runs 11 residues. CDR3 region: CASSVGGAQFF. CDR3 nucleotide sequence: TGTGCCAGCAGTGTAGGAGGCGCGCAGTTCTTC.

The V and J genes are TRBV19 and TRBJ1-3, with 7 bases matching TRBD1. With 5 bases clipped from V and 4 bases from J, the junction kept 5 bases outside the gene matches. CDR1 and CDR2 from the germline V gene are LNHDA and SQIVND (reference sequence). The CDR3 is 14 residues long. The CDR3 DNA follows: TGTGCCAGTAGTGAACAGGGGACCGGAAACACCATATATTTT. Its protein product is CASSEQGTGNTIYF.

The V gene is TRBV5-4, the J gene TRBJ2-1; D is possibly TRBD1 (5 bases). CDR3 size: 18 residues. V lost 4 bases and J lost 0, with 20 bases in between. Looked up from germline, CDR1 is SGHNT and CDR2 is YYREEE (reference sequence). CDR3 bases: TGTGCCAGCAGCCCCCCCCAAGTGGGGCCCCCCTCCTACAATGAGCAGTTCTTC. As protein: CASSPPQVGPPSYNEQFF.

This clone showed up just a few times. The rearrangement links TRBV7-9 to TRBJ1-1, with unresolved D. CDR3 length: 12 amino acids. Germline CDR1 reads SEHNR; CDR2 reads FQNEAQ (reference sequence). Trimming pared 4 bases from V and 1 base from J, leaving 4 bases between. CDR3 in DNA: TGTGCCAGCAGCTGGGGGAACACTGAAGCTTTCTTT. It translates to CASSWGNTEAFF.

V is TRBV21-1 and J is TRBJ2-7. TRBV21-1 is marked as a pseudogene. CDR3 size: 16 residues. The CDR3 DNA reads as TGTGCCAGCAGCAACCTACCTTGGCAGGGAGCCTACGAGCAGTACTTC. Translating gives CASSNLPWQGAYEQYF.

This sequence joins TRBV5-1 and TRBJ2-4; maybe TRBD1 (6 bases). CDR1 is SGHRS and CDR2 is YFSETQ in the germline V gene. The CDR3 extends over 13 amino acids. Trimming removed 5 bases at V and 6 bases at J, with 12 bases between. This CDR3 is CASSPQGLNIQYF. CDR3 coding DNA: TGCGCCAGCAGTCCACAGGGATTAAACATTCAGTACTTC.

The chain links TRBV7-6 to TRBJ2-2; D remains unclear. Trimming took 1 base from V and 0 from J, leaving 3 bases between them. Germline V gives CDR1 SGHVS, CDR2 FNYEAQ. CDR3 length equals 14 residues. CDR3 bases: TGTGCCAGCAGCTTAGGTGCGAACACCGGGGAGCTGTTTTTT. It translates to CASSLGANTGELFF.

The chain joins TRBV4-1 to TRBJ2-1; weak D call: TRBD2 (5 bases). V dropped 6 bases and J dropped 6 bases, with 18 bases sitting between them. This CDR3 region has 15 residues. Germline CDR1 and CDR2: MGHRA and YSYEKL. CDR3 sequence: CASSAAAHGGNEQFF. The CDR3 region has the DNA TGCGCCAGCAGTGCGGCGGCGCACGGAGGCAATGAGCAGTTCTTC.

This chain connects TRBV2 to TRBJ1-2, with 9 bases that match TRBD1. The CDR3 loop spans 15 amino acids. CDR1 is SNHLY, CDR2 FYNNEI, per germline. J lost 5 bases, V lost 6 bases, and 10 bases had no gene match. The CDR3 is CASRPDRGVGYGYTF. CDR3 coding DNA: TGTGCCAGCAGGCCCGACAGGGGGGTTGGTTATGGCTACACCTTC.

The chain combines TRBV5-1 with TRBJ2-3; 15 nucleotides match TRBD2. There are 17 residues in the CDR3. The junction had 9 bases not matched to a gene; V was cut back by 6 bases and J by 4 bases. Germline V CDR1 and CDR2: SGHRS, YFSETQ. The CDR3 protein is CASTLWTSGRAADTQYF. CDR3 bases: TGCGCCAGCACCTTATGGACTAGCGGGAGGGCAGCAGATACGCAGTATTTT.

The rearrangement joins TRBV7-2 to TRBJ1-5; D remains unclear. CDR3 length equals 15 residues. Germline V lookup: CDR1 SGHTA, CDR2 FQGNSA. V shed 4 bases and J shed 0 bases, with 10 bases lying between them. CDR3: CASSSSALSNQPQHF. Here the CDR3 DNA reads TGTGCCAGCAGCTCGAGTGCTCTTAGCAATCAGCCCCAGCATTTT.

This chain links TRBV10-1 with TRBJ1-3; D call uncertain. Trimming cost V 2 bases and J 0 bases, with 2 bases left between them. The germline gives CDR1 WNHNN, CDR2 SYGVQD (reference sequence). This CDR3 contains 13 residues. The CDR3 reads CASSETSGNTIYF. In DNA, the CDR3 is TGCGCCAGCAGTGAGACCTCTGGAAACACCATATATTTT.

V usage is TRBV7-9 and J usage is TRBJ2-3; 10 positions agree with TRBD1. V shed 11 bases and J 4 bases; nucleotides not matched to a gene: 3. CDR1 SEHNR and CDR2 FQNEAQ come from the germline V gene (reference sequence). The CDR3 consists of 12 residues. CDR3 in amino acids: CAVDRGPDTQYF. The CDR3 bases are TGTGCCGTCGACAGGGGGCCAGATACGCAGTATTTT.

The CDR3 sequence is CASSPSGSEQYF. Here the CDR3 DNA reads TGTGCCAGCTCACCAAGCGGGAGCGAGCAGTACTTC. The chain uses TRBV18 and TRBJ2-7; the match to TRBD2 covers 8 bases. This CDR3 has 12 amino acids. Germline values: CDR1 KGHSH, CDR2 LQKENI. Trimming removed 2 bases from V and 6 bases from J; junction bases left unmatched: 0.

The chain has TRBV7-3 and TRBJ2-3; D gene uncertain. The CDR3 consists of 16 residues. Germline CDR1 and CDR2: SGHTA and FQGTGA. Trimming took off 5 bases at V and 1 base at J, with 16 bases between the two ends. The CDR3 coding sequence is TGTGCCAGCAGCCCTGACCTCAGCAGGCGCACAGATACGCAGTATTTT. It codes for CASSPDLSRRTDTQYF.

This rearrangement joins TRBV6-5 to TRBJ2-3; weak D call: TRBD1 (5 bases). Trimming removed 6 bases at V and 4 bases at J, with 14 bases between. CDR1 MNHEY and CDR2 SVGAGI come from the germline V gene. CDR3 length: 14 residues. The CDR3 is CASRPQGRADTQYF. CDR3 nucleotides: TGTGCCAGCAGGCCGCAGGGTCGCGCAGATACGCAGTATTTT.

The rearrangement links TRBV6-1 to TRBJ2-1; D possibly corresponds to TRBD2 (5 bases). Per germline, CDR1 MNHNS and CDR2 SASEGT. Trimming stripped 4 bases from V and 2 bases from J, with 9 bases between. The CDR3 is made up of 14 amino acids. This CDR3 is CASSGGDPYNEQFF. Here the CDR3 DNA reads TGTGCCAGCAGTGGGGGAGACCCCTACAATGAGCAGTTCTTC.

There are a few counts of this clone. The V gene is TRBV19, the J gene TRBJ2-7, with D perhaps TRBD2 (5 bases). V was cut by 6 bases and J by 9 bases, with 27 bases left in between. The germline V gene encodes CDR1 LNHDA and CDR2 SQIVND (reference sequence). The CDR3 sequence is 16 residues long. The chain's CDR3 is CASSPDLAWRSQWQYF. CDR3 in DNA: TGTGCCAGTAGCCCTGACCTGGCGTGGAGGAGCCAATGGCAGTACTTC.

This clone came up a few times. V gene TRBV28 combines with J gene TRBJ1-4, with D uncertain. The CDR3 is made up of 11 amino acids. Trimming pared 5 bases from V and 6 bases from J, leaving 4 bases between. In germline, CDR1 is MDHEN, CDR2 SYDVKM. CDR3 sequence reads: CASSPDEKLFF. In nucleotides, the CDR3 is TGTGCCAGCAGTCCGGATGAAAAACTGTTTTTT.

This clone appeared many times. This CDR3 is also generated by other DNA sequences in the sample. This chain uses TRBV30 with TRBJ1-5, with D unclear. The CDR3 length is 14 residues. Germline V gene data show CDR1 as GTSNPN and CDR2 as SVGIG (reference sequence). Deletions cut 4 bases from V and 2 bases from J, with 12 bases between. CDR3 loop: CAWNRDGGNQPQHF. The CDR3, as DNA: TGTGCCTGGAACCGCGACGGGGGCAATCAGCCCCAGCATTTT.

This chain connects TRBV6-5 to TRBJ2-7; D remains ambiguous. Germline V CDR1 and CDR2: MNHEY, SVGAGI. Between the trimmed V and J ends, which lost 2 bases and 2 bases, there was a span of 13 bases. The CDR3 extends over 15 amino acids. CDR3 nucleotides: TGTGCCAGCAGTTACGGGTGGACCACGACCTACGAGCAGTACTTC. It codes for CASSYGWTTTYEQYF.

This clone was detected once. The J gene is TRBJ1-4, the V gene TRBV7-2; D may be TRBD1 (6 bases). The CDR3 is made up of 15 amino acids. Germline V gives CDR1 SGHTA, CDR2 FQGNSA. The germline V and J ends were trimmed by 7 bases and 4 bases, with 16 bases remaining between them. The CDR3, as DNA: TGTGCCAGCAAGCCCACGGGGACAATTAATGAAAAACTGTTTTTT. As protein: CASKPTGTINEKLFF.

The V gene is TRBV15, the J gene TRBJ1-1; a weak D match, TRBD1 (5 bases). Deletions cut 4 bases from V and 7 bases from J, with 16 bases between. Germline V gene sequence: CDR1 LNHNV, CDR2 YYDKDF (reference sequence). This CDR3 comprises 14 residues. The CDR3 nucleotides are TGTGCCACCAGCACCTACCGGGGGTACGGTGAAGCTTTCTTT. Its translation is CATSTYRGYGEAFF.

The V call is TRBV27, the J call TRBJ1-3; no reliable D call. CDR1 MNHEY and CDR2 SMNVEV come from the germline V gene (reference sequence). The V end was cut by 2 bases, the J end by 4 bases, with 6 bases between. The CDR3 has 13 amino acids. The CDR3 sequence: CASSLTGGNTIYF. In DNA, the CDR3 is TGTGCCAGCAGTTTAACCGGGGGAAACACCATATATTTT.